This entry lists 5 T cell receptor beta chains sequenced from one sample in a study of blood T cell repertoires in COVID-19. The repertoire was sequenced with immunoSEQ multiplex PCR; TCRdb's copy has only in-frame clones and lacks some. The sample yields tens of thousands of clones, roughly nine tenths seen once. The material sequenced was peripheral blood. The receptor set was obtained from a man aged 55 to 69 with acute or convalescent COVID-19.

This rearrangement joins TRBV30 to TRBJ1-1; 7 bases line up with TRBD1. V dropped 1 base and J dropped 0; count of bases not matched to a gene: 8. Per the germline V gene, CDR1 is GTSNPN and CDR2 is SVGIG (reference sequence). This CDR3 has 16 amino acids. Here the CDR3 reads CAWSGRGPVMNTEAFF. CDR3 nucleotide sequence: TGTGCCTGGAGTGGAAGGGGGCCGGTGATGAACACTGAAGCTTTCTTT. The whole variable domain, remainder taken from reference TRBV30 and TRBJ1-1, is SQTIHQWPATLVQPVGSPLSLECTVEGTSNPNLYWYRQAAGRGLQLLFYSVGIGQISSEVPQNLSASRPQDRQFILSSKKLLLSDSGFYLCAWSGRGPVMNTEAFFGQGTRLTVV.

This clone was observed a single time. The genes are TRBV19 and TRBJ2-3; D not certain. The CDR3 contains 14 residues. In germline, CDR1 is LNHDA, CDR2 SQIVND (reference sequence). V lost 1 base, J lost 4 bases, and 9 bases lay in between. The CDR3 reads CASSIASLPDTQYF. The CDR3 coding sequence is TGTGCCAGTAGTATAGCTAGTTTGCCAGATACGCAGTATTTT.

The chain combines TRBV19 with TRBJ1-5, with TRBD1 matching over 11 bases. The V segment lost 3 bases and the J segment 6 bases; nucleotides outside the gene matches: 7. The CDR3 is made up of 16 amino acids. The germline CDR1 and CDR2 sequences are LNHDA and SQIVND (reference sequence). The CDR3, as DNA: TGTGCCAGTAGTATGGGTCCCGGGACAGGGGGTCAGCCCCAGCATTTT. As protein: CASSMGPGTGGQPQHF.

The chain is built from TRBV7-2 and TRBJ1-2, with D perhaps TRBD1 (6 bases). The germline gives CDR1 SGHTA, CDR2 FQGNSA. The CDR3 is made up of 13 amino acids. V was clipped by 1 base and J by 9 bases, with 12 bases between them. The CDR3 here is CASSLEWGPSYTF. CDR3 bases: TGTGCCAGCAGCTTAGAATGGGGGCCGAGCTACACCTTC.

This clone was observed a single time. This chain links TRBV10-1 with TRBJ2-7; D remains ambiguous. V was clipped by 1 base and J by 0 bases, with 13 bases between them. Germline V gene lookup returns CDR1 WNHNN and CDR2 SYGVQD (reference sequence). The CDR3 consists of 16 residues. The CDR3 here is CASSEYVSHSSYEQYF. CDR3 sequence (DNA): TGCGCCAGCAGTGAGTACGTTTCTCACAGCTCCTACGAGCAGTACTTC.